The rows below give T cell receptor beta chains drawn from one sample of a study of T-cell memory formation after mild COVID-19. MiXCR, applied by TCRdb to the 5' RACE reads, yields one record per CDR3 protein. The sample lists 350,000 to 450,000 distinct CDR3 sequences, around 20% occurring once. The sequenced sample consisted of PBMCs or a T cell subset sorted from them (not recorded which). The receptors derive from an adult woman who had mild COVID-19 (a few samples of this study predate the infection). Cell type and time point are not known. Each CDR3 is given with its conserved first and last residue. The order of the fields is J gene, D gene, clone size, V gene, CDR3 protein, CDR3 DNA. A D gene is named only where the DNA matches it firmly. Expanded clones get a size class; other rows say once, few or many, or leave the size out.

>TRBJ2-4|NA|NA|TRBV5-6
CASIPFEWDIQYF
TGTGCCAGCATCCCCTTTGAATGGGACATTCAGTACTTC
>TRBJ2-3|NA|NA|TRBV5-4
CASSLDVSTQYF
TGTGCCAGCAGCTTGGACGTCTCGACGCAGTATTTT
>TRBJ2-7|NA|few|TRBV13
CASSLVEGSSYEQYF
TGTGCCAGCAGCTTAGTCGAGGGGAGCTCCTACGAGCAGTACTTC
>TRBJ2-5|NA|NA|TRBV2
CASRSDQETQYF
TGTGCCAGCAGAAGCGACCAAGAGACCCAGTACTTC
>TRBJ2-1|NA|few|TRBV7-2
CASSQGPSESKGTYNEQFF
TGTGCCAGCAGCCAGGGTCCATCGGAGAGCAAAGGGACCTACAATGAGCAGTTCTTC
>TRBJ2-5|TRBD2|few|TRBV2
CASSRTSKSETQYF
TGTGCCAGCAGCCGGACTAGTAAGTCGGAGACCCAGTACTTC
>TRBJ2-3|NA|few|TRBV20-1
CSARRSRGLGGGDTQYF
TGCAGTGCTAGAAGGTCGCGGGGCCTCGGTGGTGGGGATACGCAGTATTTT
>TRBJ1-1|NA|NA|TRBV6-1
CASSDAPPYFEAFF
TGTGCCAGCAGTGATGCCCCTCCTTATTTTGAAGCTTTCTTT
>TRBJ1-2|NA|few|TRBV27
CASSLSSGFLGYTF
TGTGCCAGCAGTTTATCATCAGGTTTCCTGGGCTACACCTTC
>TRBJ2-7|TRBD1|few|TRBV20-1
CSARGLNEQYF
TGCAGTGCAAGGGGGCTCAACGAGCAGTACTTC
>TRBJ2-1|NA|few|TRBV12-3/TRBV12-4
CASSTSGESSREQFF
TGTGCCAGCAGTACCTCCGGGGAGTCTAGCCGTGAGCAGTTCTTC
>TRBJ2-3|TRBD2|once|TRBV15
CATTEGLAGDSDTQYF
TGTGCCACCACCGAAGGACTAGCGGGAGATAGTGATACGCAGTATTTT
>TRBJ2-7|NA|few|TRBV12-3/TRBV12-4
CASSLAPGTGSDEQYF
TGTGCCAGCAGTTTAGCGCCAGGAACAGGGAGCGACGAGCAGTACTTC
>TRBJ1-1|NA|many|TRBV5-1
CASSSPGTLEAFF
TGCGCCAGCAGCTCCCCAGGGACCCTTGAAGCTTTCTTT
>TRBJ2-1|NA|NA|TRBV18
CASSPQSTYNEQFF
TGTGCCAGCTCACCACAATCCACCTACAATGAGCAGTTCTTC
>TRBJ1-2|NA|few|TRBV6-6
CASSYRPERQGYTF
TGTGCCAGCAGTTACAGACCCGAAAGGCAAGGCTACACCTTC
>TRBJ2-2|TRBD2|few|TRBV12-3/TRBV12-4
CASSFSGAGTGELFF
TGTGCCAGCAGTTTTAGCGGGGCGGGTACCGGGGAGCTGTTTTTT
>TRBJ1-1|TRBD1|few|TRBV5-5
CASSPGRGQTRGTEAFF
TGTGCCAGCAGCCCGGGCAGGGGACAGACAAGGGGCACTGAAGCTTTCTTT
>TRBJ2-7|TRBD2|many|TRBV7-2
CASSKTSGSSGYEQYF
TGTGCCAGCAGCAAGACTAGCGGGTCCTCCGGGTACGAGCAGTACTTC
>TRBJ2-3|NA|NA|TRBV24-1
CATSDSTGKIDTQYF
TGTGCCACCAGTGATTCTACAGGGAAGATTGATACGCAGTATTTT
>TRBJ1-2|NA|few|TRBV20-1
CSAPDGILNGYTF
TGCAGTGCTCCCGACGGGATTCTAAATGGCTACACCTTC
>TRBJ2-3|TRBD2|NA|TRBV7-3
CASSSWTSGTTDTQYF
TGTGCCAGCAGCTCGTGGACTAGCGGGACGACAGATACGCAGTATTTT
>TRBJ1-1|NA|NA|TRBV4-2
CASSQVDKGDTEAFF
TGTGCCAGCAGCCAAGTTGATAAGGGGGACACTGAAGCTTTCTTT
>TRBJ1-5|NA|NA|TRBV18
CASSPGSGQPQHF
TGTGCCAGCTCACCAGGGTCTGGTCAGCCCCAGCATTTT
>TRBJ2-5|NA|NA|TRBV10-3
CAISLAQETQYF
TGTGCCATCAGTCTAGCCCAAGAGACCCAGTACTTC
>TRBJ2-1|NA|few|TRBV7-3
CASSLLSVDSEQFF
TGTGCCAGCAGCTTACTATCGGTGGACTCTGAGCAGTTCTTC
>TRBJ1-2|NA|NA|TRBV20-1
CSATPGNTNYGYTF
TGCAGTGCTACCCCAGGGAACACTAACTATGGCTACACCTTC
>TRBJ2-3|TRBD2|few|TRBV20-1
CSARPLADTQYF
TGCAGTGCTAGACCACTAGCGGATACGCAGTATTTT
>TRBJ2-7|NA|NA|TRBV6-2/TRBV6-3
CASKSADSYEQYF
TGTGCCAGCAAATCGGCGGACTCCTACGAGCAGTACTTC
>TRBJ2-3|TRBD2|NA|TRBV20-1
CSARVPPGLAGANTQYF
TGCAGTGCTAGGGTTCCTCCGGGACTAGCGGGAGCAAATACGCAGTATTTT
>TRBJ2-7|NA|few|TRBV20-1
CSASVARLTNSYEQYF
TGCAGTGCTAGCGTCGCTCGACTAACCAACTCCTACGAGCAGTACTTC
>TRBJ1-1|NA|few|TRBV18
CASSQQRMNTEAFF
TGTGCCAGCTCACAACAGCGCATGAACACTGAAGCTTTCTTT